The present T cell receptor (beta chain) was sequenced within a study of blood T cell repertoires in COVID-19. Turning to the study itself: The United States, Italy and Spain were the sources of the acute and convalescent COVID-19 samples. The cDNA or gDNA used as material had been derived from T cells, B-cell-depleted T cells, or PBMCs.

Per germline, CDR1 SGHDT and CDR2 YYEEEE. CDR3 size: 13 residues. Trimming stripped 4 bases from V and 1 base from J, with 3 bases between. Original processing notes: Reference gene primers were amplified, and this amplification served to estimate nucleated cell counts. Method: immunoSEQ multiplex PCR; TCRdb's copy keeps in-frame clones and lacks some. The DNA was the basis for D and trimming; V, J and clone size are from that table. This table has fewer than 300,000 clones, 84% appearing once. Material for sequencing was peripheral blood. The sequence came from a human donor in a cohort sampled during active COVID-19. The chain recombines TRBV5-6 with TRBJ2-6; D is ambiguous. The CDR3 sequence is CASSQSGANVLTF. CDR3 sequence (DNA): TGTGCCAGCAGCCAATCTGGGGCCAACGTCCTGACTTTC.